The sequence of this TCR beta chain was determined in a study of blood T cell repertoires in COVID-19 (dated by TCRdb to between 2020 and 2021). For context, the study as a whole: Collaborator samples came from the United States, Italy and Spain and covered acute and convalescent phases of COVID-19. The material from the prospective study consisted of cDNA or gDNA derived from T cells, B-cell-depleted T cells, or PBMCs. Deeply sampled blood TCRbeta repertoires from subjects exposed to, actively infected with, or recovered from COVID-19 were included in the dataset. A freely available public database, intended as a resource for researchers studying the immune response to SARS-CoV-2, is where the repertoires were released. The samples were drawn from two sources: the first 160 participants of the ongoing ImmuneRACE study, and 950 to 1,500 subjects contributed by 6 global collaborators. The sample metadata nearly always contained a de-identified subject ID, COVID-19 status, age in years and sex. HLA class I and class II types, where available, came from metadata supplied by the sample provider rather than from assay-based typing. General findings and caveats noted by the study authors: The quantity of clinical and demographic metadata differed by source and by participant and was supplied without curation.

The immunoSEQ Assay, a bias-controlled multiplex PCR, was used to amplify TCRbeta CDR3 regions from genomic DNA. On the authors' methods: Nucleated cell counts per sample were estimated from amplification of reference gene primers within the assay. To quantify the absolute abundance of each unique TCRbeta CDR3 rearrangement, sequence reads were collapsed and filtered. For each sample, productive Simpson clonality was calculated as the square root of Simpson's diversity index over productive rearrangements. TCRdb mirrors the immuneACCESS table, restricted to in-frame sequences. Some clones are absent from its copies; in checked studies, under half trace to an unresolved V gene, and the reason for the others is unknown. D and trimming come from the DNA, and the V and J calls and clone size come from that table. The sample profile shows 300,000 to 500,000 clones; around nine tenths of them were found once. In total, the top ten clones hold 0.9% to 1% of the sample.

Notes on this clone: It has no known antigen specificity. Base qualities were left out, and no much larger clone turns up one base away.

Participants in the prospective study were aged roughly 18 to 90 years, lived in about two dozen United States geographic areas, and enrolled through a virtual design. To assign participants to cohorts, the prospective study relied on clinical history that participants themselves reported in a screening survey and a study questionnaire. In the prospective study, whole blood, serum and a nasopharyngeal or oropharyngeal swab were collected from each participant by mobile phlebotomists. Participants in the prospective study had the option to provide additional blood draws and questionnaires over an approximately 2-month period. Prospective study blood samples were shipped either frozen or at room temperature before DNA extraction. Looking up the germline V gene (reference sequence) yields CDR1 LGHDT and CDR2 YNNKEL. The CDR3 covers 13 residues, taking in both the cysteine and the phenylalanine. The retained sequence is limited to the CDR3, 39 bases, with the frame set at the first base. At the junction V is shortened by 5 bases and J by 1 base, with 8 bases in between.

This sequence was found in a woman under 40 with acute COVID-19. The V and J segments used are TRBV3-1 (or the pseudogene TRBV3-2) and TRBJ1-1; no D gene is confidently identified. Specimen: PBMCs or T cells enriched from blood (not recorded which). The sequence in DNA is TGTGCCAGCAGCAAGACACCGAACACTGAAGCTTTCTTT. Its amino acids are CASSKTPNTEAFF.